This T cell receptor (beta chain) was observed in a study of T-cell reconstitution after alpha-beta-depleted transplantation in children. Preparation of the TCRbeta library involved a method that used unique molecular identifiers. One entry per CDR3 protein, called by TCRdb with MiXCR from the PCR reads. The sample has approximately 510,000 distinct CDR3 sequences, about a sixth seen once. V dropped 6 bases and J dropped 3; count of bases not matched to a gene: 6. CDR1 is MNHEY, CDR2 SMNVEV, per germline (reference sequence). The CDR3 extends over 15 amino acids. The sample here was PBMCs from the stem cell graft donor, taken from the stem cell graft. V and J are TRBV27 and TRBJ1-5; 9 bases fit TRBD1. The TCR was taken from a human donor who donated a stem cell graft to a child with acute lymphoblastic leukemia. The DNA of the CDR3 is TGTGCCAGCAGGCAGAGACAGGGGGTCAATCAGCCCCAGCATTTT. As protein: CASRQRQGVNQPQHF.